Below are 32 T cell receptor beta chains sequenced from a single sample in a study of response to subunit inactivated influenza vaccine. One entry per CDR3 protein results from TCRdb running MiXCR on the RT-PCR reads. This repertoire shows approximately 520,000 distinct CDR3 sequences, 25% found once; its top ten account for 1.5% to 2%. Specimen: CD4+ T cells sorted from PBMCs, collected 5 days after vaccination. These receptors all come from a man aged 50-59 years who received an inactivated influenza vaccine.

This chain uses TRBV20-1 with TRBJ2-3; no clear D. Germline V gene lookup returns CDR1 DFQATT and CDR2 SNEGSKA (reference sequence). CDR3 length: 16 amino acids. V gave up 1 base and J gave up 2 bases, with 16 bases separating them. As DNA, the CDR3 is TGCAGTGCTAGAGTACCGAGACTGACTCACACAGATACGCAGTATTTT. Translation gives CSARVPRLTHTDTQYF.

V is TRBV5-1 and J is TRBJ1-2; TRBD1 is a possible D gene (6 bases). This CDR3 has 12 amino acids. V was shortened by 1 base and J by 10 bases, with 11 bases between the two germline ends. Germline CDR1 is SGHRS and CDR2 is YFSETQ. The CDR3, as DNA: TGCGCCAGCAGCTTGAACAGGGCGAACTACACCTTC. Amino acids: CASSLNRANYTF.

CDR3 DNA: TGCAGCGTCTCAGGGTTTGGGGAAAAACTGTTTTTT. Amino acid sequence: CSVSGFGEKLFF. This rearrangement joins TRBV29-1 to TRBJ1-4; weak D call: TRBD1 (5 bases). CDR1 SQVTM and CDR2 ANQGSEA come from the germline V gene. CDR3 length equals 12 residues. Deletions cut 6 bases from V and 8 bases from J, with 13 bases between.

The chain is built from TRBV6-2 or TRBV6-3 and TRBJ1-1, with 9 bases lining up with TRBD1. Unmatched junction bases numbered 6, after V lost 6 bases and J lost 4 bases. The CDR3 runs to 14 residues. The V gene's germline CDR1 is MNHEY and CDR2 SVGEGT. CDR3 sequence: CASRTGGLGTEAFF. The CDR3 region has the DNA TGTGCCAGCAGGACAGGGGGACTGGGCACTGAAGCTTTCTTT.

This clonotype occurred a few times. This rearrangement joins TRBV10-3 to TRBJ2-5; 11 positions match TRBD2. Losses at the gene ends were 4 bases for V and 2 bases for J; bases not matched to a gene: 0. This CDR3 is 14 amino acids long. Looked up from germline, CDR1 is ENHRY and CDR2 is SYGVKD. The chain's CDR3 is CAISASGGQETQYF. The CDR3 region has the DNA TGTGCCATCAGTGCTAGCGGGGGGCAAGAGACCCAGTACTTC.

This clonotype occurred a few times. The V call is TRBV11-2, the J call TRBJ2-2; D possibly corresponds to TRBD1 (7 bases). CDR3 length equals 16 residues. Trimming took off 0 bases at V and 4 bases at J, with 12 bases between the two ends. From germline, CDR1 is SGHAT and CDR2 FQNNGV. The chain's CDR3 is CASSLEGTAGTGELFF. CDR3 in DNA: TGTGCCAGCAGCTTAGAAGGGACAGCGGGCACCGGGGAGCTGTTTTTT.

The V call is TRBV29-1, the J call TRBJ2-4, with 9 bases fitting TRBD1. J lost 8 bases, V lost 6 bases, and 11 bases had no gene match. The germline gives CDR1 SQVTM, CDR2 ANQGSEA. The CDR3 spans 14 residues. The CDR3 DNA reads TGCAGCGTGGCCCTTGGACAGGGGATGGACATTCAGTACTTC. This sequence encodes CSVALGQGMDIQYF.

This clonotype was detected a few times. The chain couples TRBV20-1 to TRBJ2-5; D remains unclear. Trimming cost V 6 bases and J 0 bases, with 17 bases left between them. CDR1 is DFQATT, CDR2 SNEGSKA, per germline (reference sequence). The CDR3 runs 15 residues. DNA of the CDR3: TGCAGTGCCCATCTCTTCGGACGGTACCAAGAGACCCAGTACTTC. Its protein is CSAHLFGRYQETQYF.

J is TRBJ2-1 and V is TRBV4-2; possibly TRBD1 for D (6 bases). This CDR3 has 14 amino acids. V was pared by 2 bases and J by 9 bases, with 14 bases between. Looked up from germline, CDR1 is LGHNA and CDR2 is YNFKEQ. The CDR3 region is CASSQTGLSGEQFF. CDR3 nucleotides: TGTGCCAGCAGCCAAACAGGGTTATCGGGTGAGCAGTTCTTC.

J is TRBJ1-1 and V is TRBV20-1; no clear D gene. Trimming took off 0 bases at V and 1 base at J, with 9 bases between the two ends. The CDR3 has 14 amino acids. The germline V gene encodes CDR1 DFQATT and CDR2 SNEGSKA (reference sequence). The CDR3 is CSARDLSANTEAFF. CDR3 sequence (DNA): TGCAGTGCTAGAGATCTGTCCGCGAACACTGAAGCTTTCTTT.

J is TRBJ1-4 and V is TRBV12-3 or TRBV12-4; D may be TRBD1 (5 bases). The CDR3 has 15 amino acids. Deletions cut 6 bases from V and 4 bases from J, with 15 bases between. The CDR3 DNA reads TGTGCCAGCAGGGCGGGACGGTCGAATAATGAAAAACTGTTTTTT. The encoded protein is CASRAGRSNNEKLFF.

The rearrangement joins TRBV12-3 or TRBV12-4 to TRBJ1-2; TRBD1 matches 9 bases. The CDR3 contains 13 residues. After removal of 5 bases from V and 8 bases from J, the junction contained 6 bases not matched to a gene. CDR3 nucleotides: TGTGCCAGCAGTACACAGGGGGCGAACGGCTACACCTTC. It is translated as CASSTQGANGYTF.

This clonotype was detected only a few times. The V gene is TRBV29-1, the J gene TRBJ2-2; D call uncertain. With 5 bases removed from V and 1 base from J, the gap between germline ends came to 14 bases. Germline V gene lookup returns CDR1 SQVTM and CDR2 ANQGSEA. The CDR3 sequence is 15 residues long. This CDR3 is CSVIYGWRNTGELFF. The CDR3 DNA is TGCAGCGTTATTTATGGCTGGAGGAACACCGGGGAGCTGTTTTTT.

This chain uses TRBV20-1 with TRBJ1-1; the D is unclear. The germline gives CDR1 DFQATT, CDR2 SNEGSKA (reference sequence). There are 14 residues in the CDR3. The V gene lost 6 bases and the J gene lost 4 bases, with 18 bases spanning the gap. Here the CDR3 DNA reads TGCAGTGCAAGCGGGTCACTGGAGGGCACTGAAGCTTTCTTT. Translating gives CSASGSLEGTEAFF.

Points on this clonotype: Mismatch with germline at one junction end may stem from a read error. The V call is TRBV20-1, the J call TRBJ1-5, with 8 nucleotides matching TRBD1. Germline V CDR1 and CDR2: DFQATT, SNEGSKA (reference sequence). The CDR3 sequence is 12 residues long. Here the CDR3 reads CSARTGDQPQRF. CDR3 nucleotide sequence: TGCAGTGCTAGGACAGGGGATCAGCCCCAGCGTTTT.

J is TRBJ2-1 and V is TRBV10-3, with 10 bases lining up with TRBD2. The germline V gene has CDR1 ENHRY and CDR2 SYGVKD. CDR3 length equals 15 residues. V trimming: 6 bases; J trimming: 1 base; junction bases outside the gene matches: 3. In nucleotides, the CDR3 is TGTGCCATCAGAGGACTAGCGGAATCCTACAATGAGCAGTTCTTC. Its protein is CAIRGLAESYNEQFF.

The CDR3, as DNA: TGTGCCAGCAGTTACGCGAAGGGGTTTGTCCCCTACAATGAGCAGTTCTTC. Translated, it gives CASSYAKGFVPYNEQFF. The J gene is TRBJ2-1, the V gene TRBV6-5, with a possible D match to TRBD1 (5 bases). The CDR3 sequence is 17 residues long. Per germline, CDR1 MNHEY and CDR2 SVGAGI. Trimming left V 2 bases short and J 2 bases short, with 16 bases between.

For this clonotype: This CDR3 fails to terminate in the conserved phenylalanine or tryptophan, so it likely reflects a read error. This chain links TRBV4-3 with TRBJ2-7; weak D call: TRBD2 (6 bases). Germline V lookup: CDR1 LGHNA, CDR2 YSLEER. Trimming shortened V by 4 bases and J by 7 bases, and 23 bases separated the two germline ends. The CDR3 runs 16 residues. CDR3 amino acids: CASSPQSPAGKGEQYY. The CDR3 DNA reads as TGCGCCAGCAGCCCACAAAGCCCAGCGGGTAAAGGGGAGCAGTACTAC.

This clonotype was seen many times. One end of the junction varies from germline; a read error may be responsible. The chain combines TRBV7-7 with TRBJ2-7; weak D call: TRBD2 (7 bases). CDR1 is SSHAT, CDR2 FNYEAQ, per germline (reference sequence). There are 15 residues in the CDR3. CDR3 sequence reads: CASSEQRGGGYEQYF. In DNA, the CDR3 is TGTGCTAGCAGCGAGCAAAGGGGGGGCGGATACGAGCAGTACTTC.

This chain's CDR3 is CASSVSLGQGGYEQYF. Written as DNA, the CDR3 is TGCGCCAGCAGTGTCTCCCTGGGACAGGGTGGCTACGAGCAGTACTTC. V and J are TRBV5-1 and TRBJ2-7, with 9 bases lining up with TRBD1. This CDR3 has 16 residues. Germline CDR1 reads SGHRS; CDR2 reads YFSETQ. The ends lost 5 bases at V and 3 bases at J; junction bases unmatched: 12.

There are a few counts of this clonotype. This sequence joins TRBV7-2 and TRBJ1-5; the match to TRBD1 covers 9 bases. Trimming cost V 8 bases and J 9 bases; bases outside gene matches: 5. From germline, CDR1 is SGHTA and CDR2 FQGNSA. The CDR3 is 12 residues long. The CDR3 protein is CASGTGLGPQHF. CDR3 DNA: TGTGCCAGCGGGACAGGGCTTGGGCCCCAGCATTTT.

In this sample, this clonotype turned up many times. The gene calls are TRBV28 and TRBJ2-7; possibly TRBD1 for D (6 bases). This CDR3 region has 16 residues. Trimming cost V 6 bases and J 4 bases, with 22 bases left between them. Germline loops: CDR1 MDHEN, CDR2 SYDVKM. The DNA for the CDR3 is TGTGCCAGCAGCTCCTTCAGCGGACAGTTACTTTACGAGCAGTACTTC. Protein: CASSSFSGQLLYEQYF.

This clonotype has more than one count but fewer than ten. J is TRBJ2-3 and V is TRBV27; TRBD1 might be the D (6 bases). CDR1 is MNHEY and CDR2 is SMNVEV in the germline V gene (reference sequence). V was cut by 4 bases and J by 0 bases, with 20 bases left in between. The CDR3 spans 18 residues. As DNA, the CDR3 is TGTGCCAGCAGTTCCCCCAATTTACAAGGGGGAAGCACAGATACGCAGTATTTT. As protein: CASSSPNLQGGSTDTQYF.

The CDR3 loop reads CASRGQAQFRSGYTF. The CDR3 DNA follows: TGTGCCAGCAGGGGACAGGCTCAGTTTCGTTCGGGCTACACCTTC. The chain recombines TRBV6-1 with TRBJ1-2; TRBD1 aligns across 8 bases. V shed 6 bases, J shed 8 bases, and the junction held 14 bases outside the gene matches. This CDR3 has 15 residues. CDR1 and CDR2 from the germline V gene are MNHNS and SASEGT.

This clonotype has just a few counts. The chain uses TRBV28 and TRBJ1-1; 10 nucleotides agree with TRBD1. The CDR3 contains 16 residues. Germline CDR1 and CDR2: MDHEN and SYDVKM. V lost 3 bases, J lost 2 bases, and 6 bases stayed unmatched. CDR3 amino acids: CASSFLDRGGNTEAFF. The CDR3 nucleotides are TGTGCCAGCAGTTTTCTGGACAGGGGGGGCAACACTGAAGCTTTCTTT.

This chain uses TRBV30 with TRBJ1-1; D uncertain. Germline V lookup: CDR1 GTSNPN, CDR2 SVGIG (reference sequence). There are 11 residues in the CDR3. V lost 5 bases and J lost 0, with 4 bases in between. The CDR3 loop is CAWGLNTEAFF. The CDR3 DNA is TGTGCCTGGGGACTGAACACTGAAGCTTTCTTT.

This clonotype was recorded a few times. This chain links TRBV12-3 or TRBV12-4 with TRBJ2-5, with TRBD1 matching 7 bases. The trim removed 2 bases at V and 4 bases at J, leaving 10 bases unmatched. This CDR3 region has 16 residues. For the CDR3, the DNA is TGTGCCAGCAGTTTACGTTCCGGGGCAGGGGGAGAGACCCAGTACTTC. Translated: CASSLRSGAGGETQYF.

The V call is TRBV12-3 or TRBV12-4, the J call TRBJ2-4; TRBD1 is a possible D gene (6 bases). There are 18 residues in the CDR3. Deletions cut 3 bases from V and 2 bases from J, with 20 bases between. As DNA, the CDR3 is TGTGCCAGCAGTTTGTCGTTTCGGGCAGGGGCGTCCAAAAACATTCAGTACTTC. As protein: CASSLSFRAGASKNIQYF.

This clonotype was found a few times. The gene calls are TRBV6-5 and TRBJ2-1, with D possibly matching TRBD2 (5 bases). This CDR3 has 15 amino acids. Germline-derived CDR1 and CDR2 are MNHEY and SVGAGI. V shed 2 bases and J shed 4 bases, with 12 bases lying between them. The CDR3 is CASSYQRQPYNEQFF. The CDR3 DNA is TGTGCCAGCAGTTACCAGCGGCAGCCGTACAATGAGCAGTTCTTC.

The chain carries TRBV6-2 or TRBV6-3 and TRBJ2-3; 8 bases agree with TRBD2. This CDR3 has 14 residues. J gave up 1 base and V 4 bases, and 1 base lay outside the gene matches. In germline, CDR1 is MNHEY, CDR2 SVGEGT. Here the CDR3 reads CASSWGLGTDTQYF. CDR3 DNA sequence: TGTGCCAGCAGTTGGGGACTAGGCACAGATACGCAGTATTTT.

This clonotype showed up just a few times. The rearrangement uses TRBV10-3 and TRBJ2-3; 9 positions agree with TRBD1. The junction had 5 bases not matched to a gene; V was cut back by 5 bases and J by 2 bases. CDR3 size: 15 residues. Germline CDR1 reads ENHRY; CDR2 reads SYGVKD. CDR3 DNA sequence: TGTGCCATCAGTAGACAGGGGGTAGACACAGATACGCAGTATTTT. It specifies CAISRQGVDTDTQYF.

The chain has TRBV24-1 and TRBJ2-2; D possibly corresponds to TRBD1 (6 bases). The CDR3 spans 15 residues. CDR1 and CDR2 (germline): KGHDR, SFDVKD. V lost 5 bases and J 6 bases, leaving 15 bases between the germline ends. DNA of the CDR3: TGTGCCACCAGTGCCCCAACAGGGTCCTCCGGGGAGCTGTTTTTT. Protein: CATSAPTGSSGELFF.